Shown below are 28 T cell receptor beta chains from a single sample sequenced in a study of T cell responses to AZD1222 COVID-19 vaccine. Clones were sequenced by immunoSEQ multiplex PCR, and TCRdb holds only the in-frame ones, with some missing. The sample holds 100,000 to 150,000 clones, roughly nine tenths seen once. The sample was peripheral blood, taken on day 0 of AZD1222 vaccination. The receptors shown here come from an adult in good health.

CDR3 nucleotide sequence: TGTGCCAGCAGCCAATTGCGGGAGTTTGACACAGATACGCAGTATTTT. Amino acid sequence: CASSQLREFDTDTQYF. The gene calls are TRBV3-1 (or the pseudogene TRBV3-2) and TRBJ2-3, with 7 nucleotides matching TRBD2. Germline trimming cut 2 bases from V and 2 bases from J; bases unmatched to any gene: 7. CDR3 length equals 16 residues. The germline V gene encodes CDR1 LGHDT and CDR2 YNNKEL (reference sequence).

The chain employs TRBV4-3 and TRBJ1-2, with D maybe TRBD1 (5 bases). The germline V and J ends were trimmed by 4 bases and 8 bases, with 23 bases remaining between them. Per the germline V gene, CDR1 is LGHNA and CDR2 is YSLEER. The CDR3 spans 16 residues. The CDR3 sequence is CASSLNPGPGDLGYTF. CDR3 nucleotides: TGCGCCAGCAGCCTGAATCCGGGGCCGGGGGATCTAGGCTACACCTTC.

The rearrangement uses TRBV5-6 and TRBJ2-5; 13 nucleotides match TRBD2. Germline V gene sequence: CDR1 SGHDT, CDR2 YYEEEE. The CDR3 extends over 15 amino acids. V was clipped by 5 bases and J by 4 bases; unmatched bases: 5. The CDR3 nucleotides are TGTGCCAGCAGACTAGGACTAGCGGGAGTAGAGACCCAGTACTTC. Residues: CASRLGLAGVETQYF.

This chain connects TRBV6-5 to TRBJ1-2; possibly TRBD1 for D (6 bases). Germline V CDR1 and CDR2: MNHEY, SVGAGI. The CDR3 is 15 amino acids. Trimming removed 8 bases from V and 6 bases from J, with 22 bases in between. DNA of the CDR3: TGTGCCAGCTCCAACCTTATTAGGGGGGTCGATGGCTACACCTTC. Protein: CASSNLIRGVDGYTF.

This clone was detected only once. The CDR3 bases are TGTGCCAGTAGCCAGGGACAGACGCCTTCGATTACTATAGCCAAAAACATTCAGTACTTC. Translated, it gives CASSQGQTPSITIAKNIQYF. The chain couples TRBV19 to TRBJ2-4; the match to TRBD1 covers 7 bases. Trimming removed 6 bases from V and 0 bases from J; junction bases left unmatched: 20. CDR1 is LNHDA and CDR2 is SQIVND in the germline V gene (reference sequence). The CDR3 loop spans 20 amino acids.

This chain connects TRBV15 to TRBJ2-2; possible D gene TRBD1, 6 bases. Germline CDR1 and CDR2: LNHNV and YYDKDF (reference sequence). V was clipped by 3 bases and J by 6 bases, with 11 bases between them. The CDR3 length is 14 residues. The CDR3 loop is CATSSPQGSGELFF. DNA of the CDR3: TGTGCCACCAGCAGTCCCCAGGGGTCCGGGGAGCTGTTTTTT.

The chain is built from TRBV5-4 and TRBJ2-1, with 7 bases identical to TRBD2. CDR3 length: 15 residues. CDR1 and CDR2 from the germline V gene are SGHNT and YYREEE (reference sequence). J was trimmed by 8 bases and V by 4 bases; bases with no gene match: 12. The CDR3 loop reads CASSPGGYPRDEQFF. The CDR3 DNA reads as TGTGCCAGCAGCCCGGGAGGCTACCCCAGGGATGAGCAGTTCTTC.

The chain is built from TRBV27 and TRBJ2-7, with D unclear. This CDR3 contains 14 residues. Looked up from germline, CDR1 is MNHEY and CDR2 is SMNVEV (reference sequence). Trimming shortened V by 2 bases and J by 3 bases, and 11 bases separated the two germline ends. CDR3 in amino acids: CASSLKGSRYEQYF. In DNA form, the CDR3 reads TGTGCCAGCAGTTTAAAGGGTAGTCGCTACGAGCAGTACTTC.

The chain carries TRBV6-5 and TRBJ2-1, with D possibly being TRBD2 (5 bases). Trimming pared 3 bases from V and 5 bases from J, leaving 8 bases between. Germline lookup yields CDR1 MNHEY and CDR2 SVGAGI. The CDR3 length is 13 residues. CDR3 nucleotide sequence: TGTGCCAGCAGTTATCGAGCGGACAATGAGCAGTTCTTC. This encodes CASSYRADNEQFF.

The J gene is TRBJ1-2, the V gene TRBV6-5; tentative D call: TRBD1 (6 bases). The germline gives CDR1 MNHEY, CDR2 SVGAGI. The CDR3 runs to 13 residues. Trimming pared 5 bases from V and 9 bases from J, leaving 16 bases between. This CDR3 is CASSRLNRASYTF. Written as DNA, the CDR3 is TGTGCCAGCAGTCGCCTTAACAGGGCGAGCTACACCTTC.

This clone appeared a few times. The rearrangement links TRBV18 to TRBJ2-3; 7 bases fit TRBD2. The germline V gene encodes CDR1 KGHSH and CDR2 LQKENI. This CDR3 comprises 15 residues. V lost 6 bases and J lost 1; bases outside the gene matches: 7. This CDR3 is CASSREGRGTDTQYF. The CDR3 region has the DNA TGTGCCAGCTCGAGGGAGGGCAGGGGCACAGATACGCAGTATTTT.

This sequence joins TRBV18 and TRBJ1-2; D might be TRBD1 (6 bases). The CDR3 is made up of 15 amino acids. Trimming shortened V by 3 bases and J by 6 bases, and 17 bases separated the two germline ends. Germline lookup yields CDR1 KGHSH and CDR2 LQKENI. The CDR3, as DNA: TGTGCCAGCTCACCGACAATGGGGGCTGGAAATGGCTACACCTTC. Its protein product is CASSPTMGAGNGYTF.

Only a few counts were recorded for this clone. The rearrangement links TRBV10-3 to TRBJ2-2; 7 nucleotides match TRBD1. Trimming removed 11 bases from V and 6 bases from J; junction bases left unmatched: 6. CDR1 is ENHRY, CDR2 SYGVKD, per germline. CDR3 length equals 12 residues. The DNA of the CDR3 is TGTGCCTGTACAGGGGATCCCGGGGAGCTGTTTTTT. Amino acid sequence: CACTGDPGELFF.

V usage is TRBV29-1 and J usage is TRBJ1-2; 9 bases map to TRBD1. Germline CDR1 reads SQVTM; CDR2 reads ANQGSEA. CDR3 length: 13 amino acids. The junction had 4 bases not matched to a gene; V was cut back by 7 bases and J by 1 base. The CDR3 coding sequence is TGCAGCGGCCGGGACAGGGATAACTATGGCTACACCTTC. It specifies CSGRDRDNYGYTF.

V gene TRBV18 combines with J gene TRBJ1-1; 7 bases are a match to TRBD1. The germline V gene has CDR1 KGHSH and CDR2 LQKENI. The CDR3 is 13 residues long. V trimming: 2 bases; J trimming: 7 bases; junction bases outside the gene matches: 4. The CDR3 protein is CASSPSRGSEAFF. CDR3 nucleotide sequence: TGTGCCAGCTCACCAAGCAGGGGGAGTGAAGCTTTCTTT.

The J gene is TRBJ2-7, the V gene TRBV19; D possibly corresponds to TRBD2 (5 bases). The ends were cut back, 4 bases at V and 3 bases at J, with 19 bases in the middle. The CDR3 is made up of 16 amino acids. CDR1 is LNHDA and CDR2 is SQIVND in the germline V gene (reference sequence). The CDR3 spells CASSTLGGTGSYEQYF. The CDR3 region has the DNA TGTGCCAGTAGTACCCTTGGCGGAACGGGAAGCTACGAGCAGTACTTC.

The V and J genes are TRBV30 and TRBJ1-1, with D possibly matching TRBD1 (5 bases). V was pared by 0 bases and J by 1 base, with 9 bases between. Germline loops: CDR1 GTSNPN, CDR2 SVGIG (reference sequence). The CDR3 totals 14 residues. The CDR3 bases are TGTGCCTGGAGTGTAGGGGTGCCGAACACTGAAGCTTTCTTT. Residues: CAWSVGVPNTEAFF.

This clone was recorded once. V usage is TRBV5-4 and J usage is TRBJ1-2; D is ambiguous. The germline V and J ends were trimmed by 0 bases and 8 bases, with 14 bases remaining between them. Looked up from germline, CDR1 is SGHNT and CDR2 is YYREEE (reference sequence). CDR3 length: 14 amino acids. Written as DNA, the CDR3 is TGTGCCAGCAGCTTGGTTGCAGGCGGCCGCGGCTACACCTTC. Translation gives CASSLVAGGRGYTF. Looking up the rest from reference TRBV5-4 and TRBJ1-2 gives the full variable domain: ETGVTQSPTHLIKTRGQQVTLRCSSQSGHNTVSWYQQALGQGPQFIFQYYREEENGRGNFPPRFSGLQFPNYSSELNVNALELDDSALYLCASSLVAGGRGYTFGSGTRLTVV.

For this clone: The sample contains more than one DNA sequence encoding this CDR3. V usage is TRBV19 and J usage is TRBJ1-1; TRBD1 matches at 7 bases. The CDR3 length is 14 residues. J gave up 1 base and V 6 bases, and 5 bases lay outside the gene matches. Germline CDR1 and CDR2: LNHDA and SQIVND (reference sequence). The CDR3 coding sequence is TGTGCCAGTAGCCGGGACAGAGCGAACACTGAAGCTTTCTTT. Amino acids: CASSRDRANTEAFF.

The rearrangement links TRBV29-1 to TRBJ1-2; TRBD1 might be the D (6 bases). The CDR3 is made up of 12 amino acids. The germline gives CDR1 SQVTM, CDR2 ANQGSEA. The V end lost 7 bases, the J end lost 1 base, and 10 bases lay between the germline ends. The CDR3 DNA reads as TGCAGCGGTTCGGACAGTAACTATGGCTACACCTTC. Amino acid sequence: CSGSDSNYGYTF.

This clone has only one observation. The chain's CDR3 is CASSPSYGRTGELFF. The CDR3 coding sequence is TGTGCCAGCAGCCCAAGTTACGGGAGGACCGGGGAGCTGTTTTTT. The chain carries TRBV7-9 and TRBJ2-2; 7 bases map to TRBD2. V was clipped by 5 bases and J by 5 bases; unmatched bases: 8. Germline V gene sequence: CDR1 SEHNR, CDR2 FQNEAQ (reference sequence). This CDR3 has 15 residues.

This chain joins TRBV12-3 or TRBV12-4 and TRBJ1-1, with D uncertain. V was trimmed by 6 bases and J by 4 bases, leaving 9 bases between them. The CDR3 is 12 amino acids. The DNA of the CDR3 is TGTGCCAGCAGCCCGGGTTTCACTGAAGCTTTCTTT. Its protein is CASSPGFTEAFF.

This chain uses TRBV2 with TRBJ1-5; 9 bases match TRBD1. Trimming at V came to 4 bases and at J to 15 bases, leaving 4 bases not matched to a gene. This CDR3 comprises 11 residues. Germline loops: CDR1 SNHLY, CDR2 FYNNEI. The DNA of the CDR3 is TGTGCCAGCAGTGGGGACAGGGCTTCGCATTTT. This translates into CASSGDRASHF.

The chain joins TRBV7-9 to TRBJ1-5, with 8 nucleotides matching TRBD1. V shed 4 bases, J shed 7 bases, and the junction held 3 bases outside the gene matches. This CDR3 comprises 13 residues. Germline CDR1 reads SEHNR; CDR2 reads FQNEAQ (reference sequence). The CDR3: CASSSGGWQPQHF. The DNA for the CDR3 is TGTGCCAGCAGCTCAGGGGGCTGGCAGCCCCAGCATTTT.

The chain is built from TRBV9 and TRBJ2-3, with D possibly TRBD2 on 5 matching bases. The V and J ends lost 0 bases and 6 bases respectively, with 8 bases between them. The CDR3 covers 13 residues. Germline V gene data show CDR1 as SGDLS and CDR2 as YYNGEE. CDR3 in amino acids: CASSVDGIDTQYF. For the CDR3, the DNA is TGTGCCAGCAGCGTAGACGGGATTGATACGCAGTATTTT. The full variable domain, completed using reference TRBV9 and TRBJ2-3, is DSGVTQTPKHLITATGQRVTLRCSPRSGDLSVYWYQQSLDQGLQFLIQYYNGEERAKGNILERFSAQQFPDLHSELNLSSLELGDSALYFCASSVDGIDTQYFGPGTRLTVL.

V usage is TRBV19 and J usage is TRBJ2-1; a possible D gene is TRBD2 (5 bases). Per the germline V gene, CDR1 is LNHDA and CDR2 is SQIVND (reference sequence). This CDR3 is built from 13 residues. The V and J ends lost 5 bases and 4 bases respectively, with 9 bases between them. The CDR3: CASSPRGYNEQFF. In DNA, the CDR3 is TGTGCCAGTAGTCCACGGGGATACAATGAGCAGTTCTTC.

The DNA of the CDR3 is TGCGCCAGCAGCTTGGGCCGGGAGTTCTACAATGAGCAGTTCTTC. Amino acid sequence: CASSLGREFYNEQFF. V usage is TRBV5-1 and J usage is TRBJ2-1, with a possible D match to TRBD2 (6 bases). Germline V gene sequence: CDR1 SGHRS, CDR2 YFSETQ. The CDR3 length is 15 residues. Trimming removed 0 bases at V and 3 bases at J, with 10 bases between.

This chain uses TRBV7-2 with TRBJ1-1; D ambiguous. Germline V gene data show CDR1 as SGHTA and CDR2 as FQGNSA. V was clipped by 3 bases and J by 2 bases, with 10 bases between them. The CDR3 loop spans 14 amino acids. The CDR3 spells CASSFGSGNTEAFF. The CDR3 DNA reads TGTGCCAGCAGCTTCGGGTCCGGAAACACTGAAGCTTTCTTT.